This T cell receptor (beta chain) was found in a study of response to subunit inactivated influenza vaccine. The study, taken as a whole, reports: Authors suggested seasonal influenza vaccinations each recruit few new T cells.

TCRdb redid the calling of the RT-PCR reads with MiXCR, one entry per CDR3 protein. The table shows about 830,000 distinct CDR3 sequences, with approximately 18% occurring only once. The ends were cut back, 4 bases at V and 5 bases at J, with 14 bases in the middle. The CDR3 extends over 14 amino acids. This clonotype has ten or more counts. Its antigen remains unknown. The clonotype comes from a man aged 50-59 years who received an inactivated influenza vaccine. This specimen consisted of PBMCs from blood, obtained 4 to 6 days after vaccination. This chain uses TRBV12-3 or TRBV12-4 with TRBJ1-2; D uncertain. CDR3 nucleotide sequence: TGTGCCAGCAGTTCCCACAAGATTGCGTATGGCTACACCTTC. Protein sequence: CASSSHKIAYGYTF.